These 28 T cell receptor beta chains share one sample of origin, sequenced in a study of blood T cell repertoires in COVID-19. TCRdb's copy holds only in-frame clones and misses some; the assay was immunoSEQ multiplex PCR. Of roughly 140,000 clones in the sample, under 90% were seen once. The material sequenced was peripheral blood. Source of these receptors: a man aged 70 or older who had recovered from COVID-19.

The rearrangement links TRBV4-1 to TRBJ2-7; TRBD1 is a possible D gene (6 bases). The germline CDR1 and CDR2 sequences are MGHRA and YSYEKL. With 2 bases removed from V and 3 bases from J, the gap between germline ends came to 17 bases. The length of the CDR3 is 16 residues. CDR3 protein: CASSQLWTAENYEQYF. In DNA form, the CDR3 reads TGCGCCAGCAGCCAACTCTGGACAGCCGAGAACTACGAGCAGTACTTC.

The genes are TRBV4-2 and TRBJ1-1; TRBD1 might be the D (6 bases). The V and J ends lost 4 bases and 1 base respectively, with 10 bases between them. This CDR3 has 14 amino acids. Germline CDR1 is LGHNA and CDR2 is YNFKEQ. The chain's CDR3 is CASSLRTENTEAFF. In DNA form, the CDR3 reads TGTGCCAGCAGCCTAAGGACAGAGAACACTGAAGCTTTCTTT.

V usage is TRBV18 and J usage is TRBJ2-1; TRBD1 matches 7 bases. V gave up 3 bases and J gave up 4 bases; unmatched junction bases: 0. The CDR3 length is 13 residues. Germline V gene lookup returns CDR1 KGHSH and CDR2 LQKENI. The CDR3 here is CASSPGQYNEQFF. In DNA form, the CDR3 reads TGTGCCAGCTCACCGGGACAGTACAATGAGCAGTTCTTC.

This clone was recorded only once. The V and J genes are TRBV30 and TRBJ2-4; 8 bases agree with TRBD1. Germline CDR1 and CDR2: GTSNPN and SVGIG (reference sequence). CDR3 size: 13 residues. V lost 4 bases to trimming and J lost 9 bases; unmatched junction nucleotides: 8. DNA of the CDR3: TGTGCCTGGACTTCAGGACAGGGCAGCATTCAGTACTTC. Translation: CAWTSGQGSIQYF.

This rearrangement joins TRBV2 to TRBJ2-4; D is uncertain. The CDR3 has 16 amino acids. The germline V gene encodes CDR1 SNHLY and CDR2 FYNNEI. The V end lost 3 bases, the J end lost 3 bases, and 15 bases lay between the germline ends. The CDR3 is CASSDQRTLGKNIQYF. Here the CDR3 DNA reads TGTGCCAGCAGTGATCAGCGCACTTTAGGCAAAAACATTCAGTACTTC.

The rearrangement joins TRBV7-9 to TRBJ2-7; D is undetermined. Looked up from germline, CDR1 is SEHNR and CDR2 is FQNEAQ (reference sequence). The CDR3 contains 13 residues. Trimming removed 5 bases at V and 0 bases at J, with 8 bases between. CDR3 sequence (DNA): TGTGCCAGCAGCCGCGATTACTCCTACGAGCAGTACTTC. Translated: CASSRDYSYEQYF.

J is TRBJ2-1 and V is TRBV11-2; 13 bases line up with TRBD2. The ends lost 1 base at V and 6 bases at J; junction bases unmatched: 6. This CDR3 has 17 residues. The germline V gene has CDR1 SGHAT and CDR2 FQNNGV. CDR3 nucleotide sequence: TGTGCCAGCAGCTTAGTAGGACTAGCGGGAGCTGGCAATGAGCAGTTCTTC. Residues: CASSLVGLAGAGNEQFF.

This chain joins TRBV3-1 (or the pseudogene TRBV3-2) and TRBJ2-1; tentatively, D is TRBD2 (5 bases). Trimming took 0 bases from V and 2 from J, leaving 14 bases between them. The germline CDR1 and CDR2 sequences are LGHDT and YNNKEL (reference sequence). The CDR3 length is 17 residues. CDR3 region: CASSQDPLGGPYNEQFF. The CDR3 DNA sequence: TGTGCCAGCAGCCAAGATCCCCTCGGAGGCCCCTACAATGAGCAGTTCTTC.

In this sample, this clone turned up once. The J gene is TRBJ2-5, the V gene TRBV29-1; perhaps TRBD1 as D (5 bases). The CDR3 is made up of 11 amino acids. Trimming took off 5 bases at V and 5 bases at J, with 9 bases between the two ends. Germline V gene sequence: CDR1 SQVTM, CDR2 ANQGSEA. CDR3 in amino acids: CSVQGSETQYF. CDR3 in DNA: TGCAGCGTTCAGGGTTCGGAGACCCAGTACTTC.

The chain uses TRBV7-3 and TRBJ2-6; 10 bases are shared with TRBD1. The length of the CDR3 is 18 residues. Germline V CDR1 and CDR2: SGHTA, FQGTGA. Unmatched junction bases numbered 10, after V lost 5 bases and J lost 3 bases. This CDR3 is CASSPLDRGLYGANVLTF. In DNA, the CDR3 is TGTGCCAGCAGCCCTCTCGACAGGGGGCTGTATGGGGCCAACGTCCTGACTTTC.

This clone was seen just once. The chain is built from TRBV7-3 and TRBJ2-1; TRBD1 is a possible D gene (5 bases). V was shortened by 2 bases and J by 6 bases, with 8 bases between the two germline ends. The CDR3 length is 13 residues. From germline, CDR1 is SGHTA and CDR2 FQGTGA. CDR3 in amino acids: CASSLDSSNEQFF. As DNA, the CDR3 is TGTGCCAGCAGCTTAGACAGTTCCAATGAGCAGTTCTTC.

This clone was observed a few times. The genes are TRBV15 and TRBJ2-5; TRBD1 might be the D (5 bases). Trimming removed 0 bases from V and 1 base from J, with 12 bases in between. The CDR3 runs 16 residues. CDR1 LNHNV and CDR2 YYDKDF come from the germline V gene (reference sequence). The CDR3 spells CATSRESQGVQETQYF. DNA of the CDR3: TGTGCCACCAGCAGAGAAAGTCAGGGCGTCCAAGAGACCCAGTACTTC.

This chain joins TRBV4-3 and TRBJ2-3, with 9 bases identical to TRBD2. The V gene's germline CDR1 is LGHNA and CDR2 YSLEER. This CDR3 spans 16 amino acids. The junction had 2 bases not matched to a gene; V was cut back by 0 bases and J by 1 base. CDR3 region: CASSQDAGGGTDTQYF. Here the CDR3 DNA reads TGCGCCAGCAGCCAAGATGCGGGAGGGGGCACAGATACGCAGTATTTT.

J is TRBJ1-4 and V is TRBV19; TRBD1 matches 9 bases. Per germline, CDR1 LNHDA and CDR2 SQIVND (reference sequence). The CDR3 is 14 residues long. With V trimmed by 6 bases and J by 5 bases, 4 bases remained unmatched. The DNA of the CDR3 is TGTGCCAGTAGCATGGACAGGGGCAATGAAAAACTGTTTTTT. Translated, it gives CASSMDRGNEKLFF.

The chain recombines TRBV5-1 with TRBJ1-5; weak D call: TRBD1 (5 bases). In germline, CDR1 is SGHRS, CDR2 YFSETQ. The CDR3 consists of 15 residues. Trimming removed 4 bases at V and 0 bases at J, with 11 bases between. The CDR3 here is CASSPEGISNQPQHF. Written as DNA, the CDR3 is TGCGCCAGCAGCCCGGAGGGGATTAGCAATCAGCCCCAGCATTTT. The whole variable domain, filled in from reference TRBV5-1 and TRBJ1-5, reads KAGVTQTPRYLIKTRGQQVTLSCSPISGHRSVSWYQQTPGQGLQFLFEYFSETQRNKGNFPGRFSGRQFSNSRSEMNVSTLELGDSALYLCASSPEGISNQPQHFGDGTRLSIL.

This clone was picked up one time. The CDR3 loop is CASSSRGRTPLHF. In DNA, the CDR3 is TGTGCCAGCAGTTCAAGGGGGCGGACACCCCTCCACTTT. The chain joins TRBV6-5 to TRBJ1-6; TRBD1 agrees at 7 bases. The germline gives CDR1 MNHEY, CDR2 SVGAGI. The CDR3 spans 13 residues. Losses at the gene ends were 4 bases for V and 11 bases for J; bases not matched to a gene: 5.

V usage is TRBV7-3 and J usage is TRBJ1-1; no clear D gene. The CDR3 sequence is 14 residues long. Per germline, CDR1 SGHTA and CDR2 FQGTGA. V lost 2 bases and J 2 bases, leaving 9 bases between the germline ends. The CDR3 nucleotides are TGTGCCAGCAGCTTAGGTCCAGGAAACACTGAAGCTTTCTTT. Encoded protein: CASSLGPGNTEAFF.

The chain recombines TRBV5-5 with TRBJ1-2; TRBD1 might be the D (6 bases). Deletions cut 7 bases from V and 0 bases from J, with 10 bases between. Germline V gene lookup returns CDR1 SGHKS and CDR2 YYEKEE (reference sequence). The CDR3 runs 13 residues. The CDR3 protein is CASQSGANYGYTF. In DNA, the CDR3 is TGTGCCAGCCAGTCAGGGGCTAACTATGGCTACACCTTC.

The genes are TRBV5-4 and TRBJ2-7; 11 bases map to TRBD1. The CDR3 is made up of 14 amino acids. The J segment lost 6 bases and the V segment lost 2 bases, leaving 4 bases of the junction unmatched. The germline V gene has CDR1 SGHNT and CDR2 YYREEE (reference sequence). CDR3 DNA: TGTGCCAGCAGCTTTGGACAGGGGGCGGCCGAGCAGTACTTC. Translation gives CASSFGQGAAEQYF. The full variable domain, completed using reference TRBV5-4 and TRBJ2-7, is ETGVTQSPTHLIKTRGQQVTLRCSSQSGHNTVSWYQQALGQGPQFIFQYYREEENGRGNFPPRFSGLQFPNYSSELNVNALELDDSALYLCASSFGQGAAEQYFGPGTRLTVT.

The rearrangement uses TRBV27 and TRBJ2-1, with TRBD2 identical over 9 bases. The CDR3 has 16 residues. V was pared by 5 bases and J by 2 bases, with 7 bases of the junction left unmatched. Germline lookup yields CDR1 MNHEY and CDR2 SMNVEV (reference sequence). CDR3 nucleotides: TGTGCCAGCAGTCCTCTGGCTAGCGGGACCTACAATGAGCAGTTCTTC. Its protein product is CASSPLASGTYNEQFF.

V usage is TRBV19 and J usage is TRBJ2-7, with TRBD2 matching over 10 bases. The J segment lost 8 bases and the V segment lost 6 bases, leaving 16 bases of the junction unmatched. The CDR3 extends over 16 amino acids. Per germline, CDR1 LNHDA and CDR2 SQIVND (reference sequence). CDR3 sequence (DNA): TGTGCCAGTAGCAACCCGTCGGCAGCGGGAGGGGGAAAGCAGTACTTC. This translates into CASSNPSAAGGGKQYF. The complete variable domain, with remaining parts taken from reference TRBV19 and TRBJ2-7, reads DGGITQSPKYLFRKEGQNVTLSCEQNLNHDAMYWYRQDPGQGLRLIYYSQIVNDFQKGDIAEGYSVSREKKESFPLTVTSAQKNPTAFYLCASSNPSAAGGGKQYFGPGTRLTVT.

The rearrangement joins TRBV5-1 to TRBJ2-4; D is uncertain. Germline lookup yields CDR1 SGHRS and CDR2 YFSETQ. CDR3 length equals 16 residues. Trimming left V 9 bases short and J 6 bases short, with 25 bases between. CDR3 protein: CAIQLNPPEKLNIQYF. CDR3 sequence (DNA): TGCGCCATCCAGTTGAACCCCCCAGAAAAGTTAAACATTCAGTACTTC.

The CDR3, as DNA: TGCGCCAGCAGCCTGGGAAACTTACTAGCGGTCGCAGATACGCAGTATTTT. It translates to CASSLGNLLAVADTQYF. The chain employs TRBV5-1 and TRBJ2-3; 8 nucleotides line up with TRBD2. J lost 4 bases, V lost 4 bases, and 14 bases had no gene match. CDR3 length: 17 residues. The germline V gene encodes CDR1 SGHRS and CDR2 YFSETQ.

V usage is TRBV7-2 and J usage is TRBJ1-3, with TRBD1 as a possible D gene (6 bases). The germline V gene encodes CDR1 SGHTA and CDR2 FQGNSA. V gave up 5 bases and J gave up 4 bases, with 12 bases separating them. The CDR3 totals 14 residues. The CDR3 protein is CASSVYGQGNTIYF. For the CDR3, the DNA is TGTGCCAGCAGCGTTTATGGACAGGGAAACACCATATATTTT.

J is TRBJ1-6 and V is TRBV6-1; 9 nucleotides align to TRBD1. The CDR3 has 14 amino acids. Germline V CDR1 and CDR2: MNHNS, SASEGT. Trimming at V came to 1 base and at J to 9 bases, leaving 1 base not matched to a gene. The CDR3 DNA follows: TGTGCCAGCAGTGAAGGGACAGGGGCTTCACCCCTCCACTTT. Translated, it gives CASSEGTGASPLHF.

The J gene is TRBJ2-1, the V gene TRBV3-1 (or the pseudogene TRBV3-2); 12 nucleotides agree with TRBD2. The CDR3 has 18 residues. Germline CDR1 LGHDT, CDR2 YNNKEL (reference sequence). Trimming removed 7 bases from V and 2 bases from J; junction bases left unmatched: 12. CDR3 coding DNA: TGTGCCAGCATGAACCTAGCGGGAGGGTTTTGGGCCTACAATGAGCAGTTCTTC. Protein: CASMNLAGGFWAYNEQFF.

This chain connects TRBV27 to TRBJ2-1; maybe TRBD1 (5 bases). Germline V lookup: CDR1 MNHEY, CDR2 SMNVEV (reference sequence). V was pared by 1 base and J by 8 bases, with 6 bases between. This CDR3 region has 12 residues. The CDR3 sequence: CASSLLGDEQFF. Written as DNA, the CDR3 is TGTGCCAGCAGTTTATTAGGGGATGAGCAGTTCTTC.

The V call is TRBV29-1, the J call TRBJ2-7; the match to TRBD2 covers 10 bases. J gave up 6 bases and V 4 bases, and 9 bases lay outside the gene matches. The CDR3 covers 14 residues. Germline values: CDR1 SQVTM, CDR2 ANQGSEA. The CDR3 sequence: CSVGGLAGVGEQYF. CDR3 DNA: TGCAGCGTTGGTGGGCTAGCGGGAGTAGGCGAGCAGTACTTC.